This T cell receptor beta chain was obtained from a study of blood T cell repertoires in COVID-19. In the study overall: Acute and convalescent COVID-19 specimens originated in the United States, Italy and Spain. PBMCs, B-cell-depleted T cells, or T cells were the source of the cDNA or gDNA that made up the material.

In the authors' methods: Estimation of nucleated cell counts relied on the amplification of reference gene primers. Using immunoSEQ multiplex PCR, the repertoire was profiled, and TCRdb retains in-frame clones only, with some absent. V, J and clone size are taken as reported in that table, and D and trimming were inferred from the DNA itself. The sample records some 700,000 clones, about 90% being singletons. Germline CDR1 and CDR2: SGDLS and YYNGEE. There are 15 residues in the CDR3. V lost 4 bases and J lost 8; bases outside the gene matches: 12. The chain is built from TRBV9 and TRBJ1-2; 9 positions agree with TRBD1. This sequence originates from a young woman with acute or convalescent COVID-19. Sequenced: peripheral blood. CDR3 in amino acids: CASSPRDRESRGYTF. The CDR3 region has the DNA TGTGCCAGCAGCCCCCGGGACAGGGAATCTCGGGGCTACACCTTC.